This passage covers 15 T cell receptor beta chains from one sample sequenced in a study of shared clonotypes between healthy human individuals. Sequencing used immunoSEQ multiplex PCR; TCRdb keeps in-frame clones, though not all of them. Of hundreds of thousands of clones in the sample, around two thirds were seen once. The source material was memory CD4+ T cells sorted from blood. Subset in this sample: CD45RA-negative fraction. Every receptor here comes from a woman in her twenties or thirties in good health.

This clone was detected only a few times. The V gene is TRBV5-1, the J gene TRBJ1-2; TRBD1 matches 7 bases. This CDR3 is built from 15 residues. Germline CDR1 and CDR2: SGHRS and YFSETQ. The J segment lost 5 bases and the V segment lost 0 bases, leaving 7 bases of the junction unmatched. CDR3 in DNA: TGCGCCAGCAGCTTGGCTGGGGACAGCGGATATGGCTACACCTTC. It translates to CASSLAGDSGYGYTF.

This rearrangement joins TRBV30 to TRBJ1-1; D not certain. Per germline, CDR1 GTSNPN and CDR2 SVGIG (reference sequence). Trimming left V 3 bases short and J 0 bases short, with 14 bases between. CDR3 length: 15 amino acids. As DNA, the CDR3 is TGTGCCTGGAGCAGGCGCATGAACATGAACACTGAAGCTTTCTTT. Amino acids: CAWSRRMNMNTEAFF.

The rearrangement joins TRBV5-4 to TRBJ1-1; TRBD1 agrees at 11 bases. The CDR3 loop spans 16 amino acids. V lost 5 bases, J lost 4 bases, and 10 bases stayed unmatched. The germline CDR1 and CDR2 sequences are SGHNT and YYREEE (reference sequence). The CDR3 DNA follows: TGTGCCAGCAGTTTCGGACAGGGGGCGCTGGGCACTGAAGCTTTCTTT. It specifies CASSFGQGALGTEAFF.

The chain couples TRBV5-1 to TRBJ1-2, with D perhaps matching TRBD1 (5 bases). The CDR3 spans 13 residues. V lost 4 bases and J 6 bases, leaving 13 bases between the germline ends. CDR1 and CDR2 (germline): SGHRS, YFSETQ. Here the CDR3 DNA reads TGCGCCAGCAGCCTACCGCAACAGGATGGCTACACCTTC. It yields the protein CASSLPQQDGYTF.

The J gene is TRBJ2-6, the V gene TRBV29-1, with a possible D match to TRBD1 (6 bases). The length of the CDR3 is 16 residues. With 7 bases removed from V and 2 bases from J, the gap between germline ends came to 18 bases. Per germline, CDR1 SQVTM and CDR2 ANQGSEA. This CDR3 reads CSALGTIGAGANVLTF. The DNA of the CDR3 is TGCAGCGCTTTGGGGACAATCGGTGCTGGGGCCAACGTCCTGACTTTC.

The table lists this clone with a few counts. The chain recombines TRBV7-9 with TRBJ2-1, with 10 bases matching TRBD2. Trimming at V came to 5 bases and at J to 7 bases, leaving 14 bases not matched to a gene. The CDR3 is 17 residues long. CDR1 and CDR2 from the germline V gene are SEHNR and FQNEAQ (reference sequence). Here the CDR3 reads CASSPHPSGRAGNEQFF. For the CDR3, the DNA is TGTGCCAGCAGCCCTCATCCCAGCGGGAGGGCCGGGAATGAGCAGTTCTTC. The variable domain in full, with the rest retrieved from reference TRBV7-9 and TRBJ2-1, is DTGVSQNPRHKITKRGQNVTFRCDPISEHNRLYWYRQTLGQGPEFLTYFQNEAQLEKSRLLSDRFSAERPKGSFSTLEIQRTEQGDSAMYLCASSPHPSGRAGNEQFFGPGTRLTVL.

J is TRBJ2-7 and V is TRBV6-1; D remains unclear. The germline V gene has CDR1 MNHNS and CDR2 SASEGT. This CDR3 has 16 residues. The ends were cut back, 1 base at V and 1 base at J, with 14 bases in the middle. The chain's CDR3 is CASSEVAPWQSYEQYF. The CDR3 nucleotides are TGTGCCAGCAGTGAAGTAGCCCCATGGCAGTCCTACGAGCAGTACTTC.

There are a few counts of this clone. V usage is TRBV5-4 and J usage is TRBJ2-7, with 9 positions matching TRBD1. The ends lost 4 bases at V and 7 bases at J; junction bases unmatched: 12. This CDR3 comprises 15 residues. Germline loops: CDR1 SGHNT, CDR2 YYREEE (reference sequence). The CDR3 DNA follows: TGTGCCAGCAGCCTCCGACAGGGGGGCGGTCAGGAGCAGTACTTC. Translating it yields CASSLRQGGGQEQYF.

The chain joins TRBV6-1 to TRBJ2-3; D unclear. The CDR3 runs 15 residues. Germline V gene lookup returns CDR1 MNHNS and CDR2 SASEGT. With 4 bases removed from V and 1 base from J, the gap between germline ends came to 12 bases. The CDR3 reads CASSGNIFGTDTQYF. Here the CDR3 DNA reads TGTGCCAGCAGTGGGAACATATTTGGCACAGATACGCAGTATTTT.

The gene calls are TRBV7-8 and TRBJ1-4; unclear D gene. Trimming shortened V by 6 bases and J by 6 bases, and 14 bases separated the two germline ends. CDR3 length: 14 amino acids. In germline, CDR1 is SGHVS, CDR2 FQNEAQ. The CDR3 nucleotides read TGTGCCAGCAGGCCAAACGGAGGGTATGAAAAACTGTTTTTT. Its protein product is CASRPNGGYEKLFF.

As concerns this clone: Other nucleotide sequences from this sample produce the same CDR3. CDR3 sequence (DNA): TGCGCCAGCAGCTTGGGCCCTAATCAGCCCCAGCATTTT. The encoded protein is CASSLGPNQPQHF. The J gene is TRBJ1-5, the V gene TRBV5-1; D call uncertain. The CDR3 sequence is 13 residues long. CDR1 is SGHRS, CDR2 YFSETQ, per germline. With 0 bases removed from V and 4 bases from J, the gap between germline ends came to 5 bases.

This rearrangement joins TRBV28 to TRBJ2-3; 7 nucleotides line up with TRBD1. Trimming removed 5 bases from V and 2 bases from J; junction bases left unmatched: 7. The CDR3 length is 15 residues. Per the germline V gene, CDR1 is MDHEN and CDR2 is SYDVKM. Written as DNA, the CDR3 is TGTGCCAGCAGTGAGATGGGACAGTACACAGATACGCAGTATTTT. The encoded protein is CASSEMGQYTDTQYF.

In its sample, this clone was seen once. The J gene is TRBJ1-1, the V gene TRBV28, with D maybe TRBD1 (6 bases). The CDR3 runs to 14 residues. Trimming stripped 6 bases from V and 1 base from J, with 12 bases between. CDR1 and CDR2 from the germline V gene are MDHEN and SYDVKM. CDR3 in DNA: TGTGCCAGCAGCTCACAAGGGGGGAACACTGAAGCTTTCTTT. Its translation: CASSSQGGNTEAFF.

The rearrangement joins TRBV6-1 to TRBJ2-1; D may match TRBD1 or TRBD2 (5 bases each). V shed 4 bases and J shed 8 bases, with 12 bases lying between them. The CDR3 length is 13 residues. Germline CDR1 and CDR2: MNHNS and SASEGT. Here the CDR3 DNA reads TGTGCCAGCAGTGGAGGGGCGTTATATGAGCAGTTCTTC. Amino acid sequence: CASSGGALYEQFF.

The rearrangement joins TRBV11-2 to TRBJ2-1; 8 nucleotides align to TRBD2. The CDR3 is made up of 16 amino acids. Per the germline V gene, CDR1 is SGHAT and CDR2 is FQNNGV. Germline trimming cut 5 bases from V and 7 bases from J; bases unmatched to any gene: 13. DNA of the CDR3: TGTGCCAGCAGCGTTTCCGGGAGGACTAGCATAAATGAGCAGTTCTTC. This encodes CASSVSGRTSINEQFF.